The present entry profiles one TCR beta chain with its context. The sample is drawn from a study of blood T cell repertoires in COVID-19. About the study: The United States, Italy and Spain provided the acute and convalescent COVID-19 samples.

Trimming pared 5 bases from V and 2 bases from J, leaving 12 bases between. This CDR3 is built from 14 residues. The V gene's germline CDR1 is SEHNR and CDR2 FQNEAQ (reference sequence). Profiling relied on immunoSEQ multiplex PCR, and the TCRdb table lists in-frame clones only, not all of them. Of roughly 130,000 clones listed, 84% were seen once; the top ten hold less than 4%. Researchers sorted participants into cohorts using their self-reported clinical history. This TCR came from a woman aged 50 to 60 with acute COVID-19. J is TRBJ2-5 and V is TRBV7-9; D unclear. Sequencing was carried out using PBMCs or T cells enriched from blood (not recorded which). The CDR3 sequence is CASSPRFLQETQYF. CDR3 coding DNA: TGTGCCAGCAGCCCGAGGTTCCTTCAAGAGACCCAGTACTTC.